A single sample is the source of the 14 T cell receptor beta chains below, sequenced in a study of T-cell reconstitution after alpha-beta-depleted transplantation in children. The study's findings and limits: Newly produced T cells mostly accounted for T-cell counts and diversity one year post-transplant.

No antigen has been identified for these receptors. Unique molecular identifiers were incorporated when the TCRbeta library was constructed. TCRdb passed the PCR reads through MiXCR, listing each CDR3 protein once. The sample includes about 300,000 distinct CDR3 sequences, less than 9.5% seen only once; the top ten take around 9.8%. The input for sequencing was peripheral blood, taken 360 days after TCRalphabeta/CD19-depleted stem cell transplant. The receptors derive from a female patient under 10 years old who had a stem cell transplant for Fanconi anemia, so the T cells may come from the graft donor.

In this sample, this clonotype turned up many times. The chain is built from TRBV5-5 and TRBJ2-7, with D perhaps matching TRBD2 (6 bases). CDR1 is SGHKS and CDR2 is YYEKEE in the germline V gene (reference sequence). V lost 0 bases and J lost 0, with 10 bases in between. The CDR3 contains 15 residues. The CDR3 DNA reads TGTGCCAGCAGCTTGGACGGAGGGAGCTCCTACGAGCAGTACTTC. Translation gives CASSLDGGSSYEQYF. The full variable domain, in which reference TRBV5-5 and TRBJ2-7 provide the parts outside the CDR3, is DAGVTQSPTHLIKTRGQQVTLRCSPISGHKSVSWYQQVLGQGPQFIFQYYEKEERGRGNFPDRFSARQFPNYSSELNVNALLLGDSALYLCASSLDGGSSYEQYFGPGTRLTVT.

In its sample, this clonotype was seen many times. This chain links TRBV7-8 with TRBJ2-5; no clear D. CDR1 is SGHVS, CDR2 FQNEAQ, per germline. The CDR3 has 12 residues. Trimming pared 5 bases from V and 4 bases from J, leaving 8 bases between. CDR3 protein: CASSTYPETQYF. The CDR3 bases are TGTGCCAGCAGCACTTACCCAGAGACCCAGTACTTC.

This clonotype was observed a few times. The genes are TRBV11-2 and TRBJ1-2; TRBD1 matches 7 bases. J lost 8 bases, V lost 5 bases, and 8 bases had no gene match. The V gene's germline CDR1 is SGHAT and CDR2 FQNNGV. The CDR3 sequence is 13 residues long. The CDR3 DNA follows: TGTGCCAGCAGCCCGACGCCGACAGGGGGCTACACCTTC. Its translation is CASSPTPTGGYTF.

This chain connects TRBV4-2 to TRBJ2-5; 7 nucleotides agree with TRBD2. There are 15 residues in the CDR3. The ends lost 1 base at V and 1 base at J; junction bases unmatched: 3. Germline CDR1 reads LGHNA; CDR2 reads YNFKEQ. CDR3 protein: CASSQALAAQETQYF. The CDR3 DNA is TGTGCCAGCAGCCAAGCTCTAGCGGCCCAAGAGACCCAGTACTTC.

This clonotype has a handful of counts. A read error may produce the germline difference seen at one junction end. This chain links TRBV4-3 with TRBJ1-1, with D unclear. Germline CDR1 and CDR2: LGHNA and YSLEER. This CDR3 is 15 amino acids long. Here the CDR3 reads CASSQEPGVNTEASF. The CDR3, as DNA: TGCGCCAGCAGCCAAGAGCCCGGGGTGAACACTGAAGCTTCCTTT.

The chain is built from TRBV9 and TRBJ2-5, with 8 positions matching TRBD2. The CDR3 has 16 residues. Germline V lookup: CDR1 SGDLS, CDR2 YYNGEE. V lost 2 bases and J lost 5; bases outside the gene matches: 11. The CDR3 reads CASSVSGGGSGETQYF. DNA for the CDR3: TGTGCCAGCAGCGTCTCAGGCGGGGGGTCAGGGGAGACCCAGTACTTC.

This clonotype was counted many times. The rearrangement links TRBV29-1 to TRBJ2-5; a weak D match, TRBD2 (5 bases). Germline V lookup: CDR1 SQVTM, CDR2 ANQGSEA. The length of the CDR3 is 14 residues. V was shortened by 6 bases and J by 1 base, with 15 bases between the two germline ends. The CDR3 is CSVGAWAGQETQYF. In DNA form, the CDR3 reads TGCAGCGTGGGAGCATGGGCAGGCCAAGAGACCCAGTACTTC.

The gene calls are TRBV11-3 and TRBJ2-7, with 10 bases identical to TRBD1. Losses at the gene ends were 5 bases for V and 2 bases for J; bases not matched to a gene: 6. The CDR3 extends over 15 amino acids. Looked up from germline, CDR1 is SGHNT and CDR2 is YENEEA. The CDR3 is CASSPGTGATYEQYF. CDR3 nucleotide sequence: TGTGCCAGCAGCCCCGGGACAGGGGCGACCTACGAGCAGTACTTC.

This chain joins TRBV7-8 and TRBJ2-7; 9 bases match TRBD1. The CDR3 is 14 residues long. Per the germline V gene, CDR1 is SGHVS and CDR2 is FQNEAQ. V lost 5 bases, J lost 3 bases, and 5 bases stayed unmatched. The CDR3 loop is CASSEGQGFYEQYF. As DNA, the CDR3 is TGTGCCAGCAGCGAGGGACAGGGATTCTACGAGCAGTACTTC. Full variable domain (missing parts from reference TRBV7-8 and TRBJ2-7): GAGVSQSPRYKVAKRGQDVALRCDPISGHVSLFWYQQALGQGPEFLTYFQNEAQLDKSGLPSDRFFAERPEGSVSTLKIQRTQQEDSAVYLCASSEGQGFYEQYFGPGTRLTVT.

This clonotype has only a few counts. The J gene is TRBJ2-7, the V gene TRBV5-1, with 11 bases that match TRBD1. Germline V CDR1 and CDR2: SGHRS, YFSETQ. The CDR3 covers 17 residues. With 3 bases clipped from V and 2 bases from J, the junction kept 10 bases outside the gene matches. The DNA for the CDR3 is TGCGCCAGCAGCTACTCGGACAGGGGGCCTCCGGCCTACGAGCAGTACTTC. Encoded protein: CASSYSDRGPPAYEQYF.

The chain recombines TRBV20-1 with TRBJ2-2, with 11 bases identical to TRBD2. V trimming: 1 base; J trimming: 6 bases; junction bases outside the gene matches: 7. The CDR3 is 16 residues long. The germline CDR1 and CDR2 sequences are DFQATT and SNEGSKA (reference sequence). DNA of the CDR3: TGCAGTGCTAGAGGGCTAGCGGGGGGAGGCGCCGGGGAGCTGTTTTTT. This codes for CSARGLAGGGAGELFF.

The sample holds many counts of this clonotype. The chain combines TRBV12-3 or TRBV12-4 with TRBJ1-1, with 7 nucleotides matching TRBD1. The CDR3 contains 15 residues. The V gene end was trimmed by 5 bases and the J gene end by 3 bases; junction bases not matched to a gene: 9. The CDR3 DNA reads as TGTGCCAGCAGTCCCCTGTCAGGGGGGTACACTGAAGCTTTCTTT. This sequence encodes CASSPLSGGYTEAFF.

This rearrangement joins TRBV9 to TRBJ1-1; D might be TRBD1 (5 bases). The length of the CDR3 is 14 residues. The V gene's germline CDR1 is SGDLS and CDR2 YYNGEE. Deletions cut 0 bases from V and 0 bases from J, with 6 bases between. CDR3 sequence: CASSVEGLNTEAFF. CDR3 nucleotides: TGTGCCAGCAGCGTAGAGGGGCTGAACACTGAAGCTTTCTTT.

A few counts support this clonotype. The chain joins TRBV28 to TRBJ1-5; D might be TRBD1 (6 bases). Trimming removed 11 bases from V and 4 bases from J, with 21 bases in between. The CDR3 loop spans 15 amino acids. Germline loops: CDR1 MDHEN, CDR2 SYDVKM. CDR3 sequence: CAAWATTGPNQPQHF. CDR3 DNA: TGTGCCGCCTGGGCCACGACAGGTCCTAATCAGCCCCAGCATTTT.